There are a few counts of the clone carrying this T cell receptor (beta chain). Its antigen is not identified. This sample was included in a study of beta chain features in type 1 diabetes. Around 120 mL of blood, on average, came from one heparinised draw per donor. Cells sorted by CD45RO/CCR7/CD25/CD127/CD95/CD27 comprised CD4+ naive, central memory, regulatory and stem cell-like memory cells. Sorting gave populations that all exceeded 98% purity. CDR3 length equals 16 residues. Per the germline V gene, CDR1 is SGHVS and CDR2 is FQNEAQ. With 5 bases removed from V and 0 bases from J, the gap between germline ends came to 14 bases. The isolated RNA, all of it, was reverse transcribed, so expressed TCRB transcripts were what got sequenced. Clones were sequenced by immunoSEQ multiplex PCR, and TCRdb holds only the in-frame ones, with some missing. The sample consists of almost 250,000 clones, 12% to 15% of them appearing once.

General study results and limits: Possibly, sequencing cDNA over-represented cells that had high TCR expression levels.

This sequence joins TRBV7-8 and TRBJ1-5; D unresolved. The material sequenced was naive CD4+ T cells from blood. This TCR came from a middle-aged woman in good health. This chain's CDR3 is CASSPRGKISNQPQHF. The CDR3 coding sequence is TGTGCCAGCAGCCCCCGAGGGAAAATTAGCAATCAGCCCCAGCATTTT.